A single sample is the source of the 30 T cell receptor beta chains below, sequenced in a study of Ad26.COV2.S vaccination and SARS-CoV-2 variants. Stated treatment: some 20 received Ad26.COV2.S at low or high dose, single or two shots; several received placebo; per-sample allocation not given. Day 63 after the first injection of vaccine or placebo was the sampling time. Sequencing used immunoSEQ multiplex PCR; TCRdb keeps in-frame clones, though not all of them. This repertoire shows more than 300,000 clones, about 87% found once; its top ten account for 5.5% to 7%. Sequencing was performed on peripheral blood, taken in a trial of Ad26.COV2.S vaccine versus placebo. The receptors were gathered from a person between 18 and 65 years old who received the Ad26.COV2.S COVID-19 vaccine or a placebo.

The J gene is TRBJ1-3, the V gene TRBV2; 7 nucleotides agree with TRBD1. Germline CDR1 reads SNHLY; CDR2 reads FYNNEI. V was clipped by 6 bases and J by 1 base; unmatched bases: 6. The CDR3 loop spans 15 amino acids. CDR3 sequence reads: CASRDGTVSGNTIYF. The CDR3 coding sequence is TGTGCCAGCAGAGACGGGACAGTTTCTGGAAACACCATATATTTT. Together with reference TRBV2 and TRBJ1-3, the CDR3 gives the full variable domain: EPEVTQTPSHQVTQMGQEVILRCVPISNHLYFYWYRQILGQKVEFLVSFYNNEISEKSEIFDDQFSVERPDGSNFTLKIRSTKLEDSAMYFCASRDGTVSGNTIYFGEGSWLTVV.

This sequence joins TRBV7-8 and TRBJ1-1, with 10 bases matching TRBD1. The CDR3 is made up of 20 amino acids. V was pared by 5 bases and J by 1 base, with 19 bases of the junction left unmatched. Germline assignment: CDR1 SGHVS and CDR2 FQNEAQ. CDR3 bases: TGTGCCAGCAGCGCAGACTCCGGGACAGGGGTTCAATTACCGAACACTGAAGCTTTCTTT. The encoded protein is CASSADSGTGVQLPNTEAFF.

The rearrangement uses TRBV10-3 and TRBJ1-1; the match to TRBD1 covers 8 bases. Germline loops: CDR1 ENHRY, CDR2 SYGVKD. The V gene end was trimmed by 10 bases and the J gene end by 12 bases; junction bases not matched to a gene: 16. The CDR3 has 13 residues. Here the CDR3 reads CATGEDRAESSFF. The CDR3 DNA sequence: TGTGCCACCGGAGAGGACAGGGCTGAGTCTTCTTTCTTT.

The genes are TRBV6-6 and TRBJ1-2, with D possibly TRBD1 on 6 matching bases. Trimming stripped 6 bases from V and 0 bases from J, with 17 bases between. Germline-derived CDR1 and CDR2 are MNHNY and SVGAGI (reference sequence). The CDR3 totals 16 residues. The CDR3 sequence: CASRWPKGETNYGYTF. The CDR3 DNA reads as TGTGCCAGCAGATGGCCTAAGGGGGAGACTAACTATGGCTACACCTTC.

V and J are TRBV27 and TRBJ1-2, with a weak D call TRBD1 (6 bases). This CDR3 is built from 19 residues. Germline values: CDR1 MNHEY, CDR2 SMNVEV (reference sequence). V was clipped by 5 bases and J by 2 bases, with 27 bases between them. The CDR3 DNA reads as TGTGCCAGCAGTGGCCTGGCCTACTTACGGGACAATAACAACTATGGCTACACCTTC. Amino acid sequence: CASSGLAYLRDNNNYGYTF.

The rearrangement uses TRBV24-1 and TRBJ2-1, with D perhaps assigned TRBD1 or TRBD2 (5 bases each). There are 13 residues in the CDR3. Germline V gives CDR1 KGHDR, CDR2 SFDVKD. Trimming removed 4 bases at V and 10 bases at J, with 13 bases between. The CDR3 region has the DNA TGTGCCACCAGTGAATGGGGACGGACGGAGCAGTTCTTC. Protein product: CATSEWGRTEQFF.

In nucleotides, the CDR3 is TGTGCCAGCAGCACAAGCGGGAGTATTAAAGGCGAGCAGTACTTC. Amino acids: CASSTSGSIKGEQYF. The chain recombines TRBV27 with TRBJ2-7; TRBD2 agrees at 8 bases. This CDR3 region has 15 residues. Germline lookup yields CDR1 MNHEY and CDR2 SMNVEV (reference sequence). Losses at the gene ends were 6 bases for V and 6 bases for J; bases not matched to a gene: 13.

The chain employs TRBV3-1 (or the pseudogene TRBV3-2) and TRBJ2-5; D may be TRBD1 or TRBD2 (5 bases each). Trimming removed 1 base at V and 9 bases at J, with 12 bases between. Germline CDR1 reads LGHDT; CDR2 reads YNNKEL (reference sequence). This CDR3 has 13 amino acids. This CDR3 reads CASSQGGTRAQYF. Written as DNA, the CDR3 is TGTGCCAGCAGCCAAGGAGGGACGCGGGCCCAGTACTTC.

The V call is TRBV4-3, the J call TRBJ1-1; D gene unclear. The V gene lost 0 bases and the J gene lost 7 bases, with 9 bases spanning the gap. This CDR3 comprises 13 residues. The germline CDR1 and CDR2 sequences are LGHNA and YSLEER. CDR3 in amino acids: CASSQDGFIEAFF. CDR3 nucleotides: TGCGCCAGCAGCCAAGATGGATTCATTGAAGCTTTCTTT.

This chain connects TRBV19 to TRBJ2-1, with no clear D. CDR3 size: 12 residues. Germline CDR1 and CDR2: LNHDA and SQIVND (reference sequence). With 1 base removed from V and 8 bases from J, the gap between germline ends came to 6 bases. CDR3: CASSIAGDEQFF. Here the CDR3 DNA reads TGTGCCAGTAGTATAGCGGGCGATGAGCAGTTCTTC.

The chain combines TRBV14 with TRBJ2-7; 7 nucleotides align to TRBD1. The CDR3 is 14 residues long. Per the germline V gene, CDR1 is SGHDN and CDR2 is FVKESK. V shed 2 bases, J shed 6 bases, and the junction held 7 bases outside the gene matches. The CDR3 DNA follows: TGTGCCAGCAGCCAAAGGGGGCGCGCGGGCGAGCAGTACTTC. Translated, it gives CASSQRGRAGEQYF.

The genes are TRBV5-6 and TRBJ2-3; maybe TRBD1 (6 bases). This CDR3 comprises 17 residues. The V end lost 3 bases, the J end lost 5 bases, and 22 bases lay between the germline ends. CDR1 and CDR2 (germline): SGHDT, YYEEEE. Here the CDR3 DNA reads TGTGCCAGCAGCTCTGTTTACGTTGGGGGCCGGGGAGATACGCAGTATTTT. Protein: CASSSVYVGGRGDTQYF.

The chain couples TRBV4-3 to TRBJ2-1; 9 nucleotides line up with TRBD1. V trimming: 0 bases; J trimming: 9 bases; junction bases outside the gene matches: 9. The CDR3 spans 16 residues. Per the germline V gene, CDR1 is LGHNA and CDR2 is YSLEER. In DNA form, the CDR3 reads TGCGCCAGCAGCCAAGATTTAGTGGGACAGGGTATTGAGCAGTTCTTC. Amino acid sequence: CASSQDLVGQGIEQFF.

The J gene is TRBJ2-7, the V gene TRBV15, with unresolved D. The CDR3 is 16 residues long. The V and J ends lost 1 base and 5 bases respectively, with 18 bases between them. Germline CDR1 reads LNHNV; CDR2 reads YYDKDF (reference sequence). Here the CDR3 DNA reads TGTGCCACCAGCAGAGTCTCCTCCAAACATTGGGACGAGCAGTACTTC. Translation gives CATSRVSSKHWDEQYF.

CDR3 sequence: CASSVGQKFREKLFF. DNA of the CDR3: TGTGCCAGCAGCGTAGGTCAAAAGTTTAGGGAAAAACTGTTTTTT. This chain links TRBV9 with TRBJ1-4; no firm D call. Trimming removed 0 bases at V and 8 bases at J, with 14 bases between. CDR1 is SGDLS and CDR2 is YYNGEE in the germline V gene. This CDR3 contains 15 residues. The whole variable domain, filled in from reference TRBV9 and TRBJ1-4, reads DSGVTQTPKHLITATGQRVTLRCSPRSGDLSVYWYQQSLDQGLQFLIQYYNGEERAKGNILERFSAQQFPDLHSELNLSSLELGDSALYFCASSVGQKFREKLFFGSGTQLSVL.

The CDR3 DNA reads TGTGCCAGTAGTATCACGACAGGGGCGAACACCGGGGAGCTGTTTTTT. Translating it yields CASSITTGANTGELFF. This chain joins TRBV19 and TRBJ2-2, with 8 bases lining up with TRBD1. CDR1 and CDR2 (germline): LNHDA, SQIVND (reference sequence). J gave up 0 bases and V 3 bases, and 3 bases lay outside the gene matches. CDR3 length: 16 amino acids.

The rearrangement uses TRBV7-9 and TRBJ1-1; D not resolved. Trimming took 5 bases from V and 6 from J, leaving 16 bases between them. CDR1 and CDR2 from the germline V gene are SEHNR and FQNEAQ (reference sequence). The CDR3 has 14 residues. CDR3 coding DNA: TGTGCCAGCAGCCATAATCCACCCCTGGCTGAAGCTTTCTTT. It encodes CASSHNPPLAEAFF.

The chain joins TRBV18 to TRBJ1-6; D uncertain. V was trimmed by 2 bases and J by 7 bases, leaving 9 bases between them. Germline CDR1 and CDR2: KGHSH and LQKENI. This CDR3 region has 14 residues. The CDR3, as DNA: TGTGCCAGCTCACCAGAAGCGTCCAATTCACCCCTCCACTTT. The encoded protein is CASSPEASNSPLHF.

The CDR3: CASCQGISYEQYF. The CDR3 DNA reads as TGTGCCAGCTGCCAGGGTATCTCCTACGAGCAGTACTTC. The J gene is TRBJ2-7, the V gene TRBV28, with D maybe TRBD1 (5 bases). V lost 8 bases and J 0 bases, leaving 11 bases between the germline ends. The CDR3 extends over 13 amino acids. Germline CDR1 is MDHEN and CDR2 is SYDVKM.

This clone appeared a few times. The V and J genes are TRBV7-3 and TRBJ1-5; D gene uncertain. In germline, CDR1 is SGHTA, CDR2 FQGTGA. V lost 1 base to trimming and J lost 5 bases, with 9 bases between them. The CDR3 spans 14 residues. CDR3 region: CASSLIQNYQPQHF. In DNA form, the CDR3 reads TGTGCCAGCAGCTTAATACAGAACTATCAGCCCCAGCATTTT.

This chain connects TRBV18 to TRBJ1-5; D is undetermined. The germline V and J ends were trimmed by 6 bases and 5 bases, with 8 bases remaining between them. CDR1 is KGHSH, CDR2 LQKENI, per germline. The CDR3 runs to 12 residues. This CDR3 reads CASSGSHQPQHF. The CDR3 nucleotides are TGTGCCAGCTCCGGTAGTCATCAGCCCCAGCATTTT.

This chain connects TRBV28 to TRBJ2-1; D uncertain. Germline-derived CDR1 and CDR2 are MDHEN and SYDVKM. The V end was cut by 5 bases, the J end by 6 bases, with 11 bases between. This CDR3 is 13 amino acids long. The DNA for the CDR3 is TGTGCCAGCAGTCCCCCCTCCGTCAATGAGCAGTTCTTC. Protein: CASSPPSVNEQFF.

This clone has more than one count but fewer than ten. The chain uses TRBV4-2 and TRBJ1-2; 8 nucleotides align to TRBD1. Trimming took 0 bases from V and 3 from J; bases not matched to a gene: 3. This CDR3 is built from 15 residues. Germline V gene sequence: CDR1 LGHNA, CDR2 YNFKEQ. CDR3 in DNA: TGTGCCAGCAGCCAAGATCCGACAGGGGACTATGGCTACACCTTC. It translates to CASSQDPTGDYGYTF.

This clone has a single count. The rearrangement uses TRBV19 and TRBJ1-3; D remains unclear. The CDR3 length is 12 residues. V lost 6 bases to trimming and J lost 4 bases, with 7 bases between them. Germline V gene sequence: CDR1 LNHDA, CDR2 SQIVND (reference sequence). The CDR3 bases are TGTGCCAGTAGAGAATCAGGAAACACCATATATTTT. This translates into CASRESGNTIYF. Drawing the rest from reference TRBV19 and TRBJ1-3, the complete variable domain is DGGITQSPKYLFRKEGQNVTLSCEQNLNHDAMYWYRQDPGQGLRLIYYSQIVNDFQKGDIAEGYSVSREKKESFPLTVTSAQKNPTAFYLCASRESGNTIYFGEGSWLTVV.

The DNA for the CDR3 is TGTGCCAGCAGCGTCGGGGGACCCCCCTACGAGCAGTACTTC. This gives the protein CASSVGGPPYEQYF. This chain joins TRBV7-3 and TRBJ2-7; D might be TRBD2 (6 bases). This CDR3 is built from 14 residues. Germline V gene data show CDR1 as SGHTA and CDR2 as FQGTGA. V was pared by 5 bases and J by 2 bases, with 13 bases between.

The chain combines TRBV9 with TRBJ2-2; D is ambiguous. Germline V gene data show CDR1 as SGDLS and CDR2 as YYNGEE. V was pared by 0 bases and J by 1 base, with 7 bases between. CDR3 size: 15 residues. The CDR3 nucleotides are TGTGCCAGCAGCGTAGGAGGAAAGAACACCGGGGAGCTGTTTTTT. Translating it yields CASSVGGKNTGELFF.

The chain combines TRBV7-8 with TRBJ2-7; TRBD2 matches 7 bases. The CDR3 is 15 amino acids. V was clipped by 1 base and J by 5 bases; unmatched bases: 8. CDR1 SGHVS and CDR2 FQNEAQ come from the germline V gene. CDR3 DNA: TGTGCCAGCAGCTTAGGGGCGGGAGTAGTGAACGAGCAGTACTTC. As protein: CASSLGAGVVNEQYF.

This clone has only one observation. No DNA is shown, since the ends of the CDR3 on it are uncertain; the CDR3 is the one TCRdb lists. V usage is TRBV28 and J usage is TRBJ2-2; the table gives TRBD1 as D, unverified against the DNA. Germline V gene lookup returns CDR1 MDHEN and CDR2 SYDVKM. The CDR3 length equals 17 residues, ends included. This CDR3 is CASILDSHLFSTGELFF.

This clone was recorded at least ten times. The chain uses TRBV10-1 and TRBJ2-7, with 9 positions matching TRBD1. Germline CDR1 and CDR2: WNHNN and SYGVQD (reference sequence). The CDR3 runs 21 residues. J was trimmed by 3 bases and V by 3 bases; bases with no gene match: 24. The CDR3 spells CASSDPKIRQGDVARLYEQYF. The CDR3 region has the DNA TGCGCCAGCAGTGACCCGAAAATAAGACAGGGGGACGTTGCCAGGCTCTACGAGCAGTACTTC.

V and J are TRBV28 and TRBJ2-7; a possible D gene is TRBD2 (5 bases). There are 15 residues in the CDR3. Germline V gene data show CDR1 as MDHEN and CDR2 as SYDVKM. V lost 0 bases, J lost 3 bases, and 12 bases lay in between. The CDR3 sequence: CASSLWDSRDYEQYF. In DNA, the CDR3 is TGTGCCAGCAGTTTATGGGATAGTCGGGACTACGAGCAGTACTTC. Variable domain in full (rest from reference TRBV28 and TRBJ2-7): DVKVTQSSRYLVKRTGEKVFLECVQDMDHENMFWYRQDPGLGLRLIYFSYDVKMKEKGDIPEGYSVSREKKERFSLILESASTNQTSMYLCASSLWDSRDYEQYFGPGTRLTVT.